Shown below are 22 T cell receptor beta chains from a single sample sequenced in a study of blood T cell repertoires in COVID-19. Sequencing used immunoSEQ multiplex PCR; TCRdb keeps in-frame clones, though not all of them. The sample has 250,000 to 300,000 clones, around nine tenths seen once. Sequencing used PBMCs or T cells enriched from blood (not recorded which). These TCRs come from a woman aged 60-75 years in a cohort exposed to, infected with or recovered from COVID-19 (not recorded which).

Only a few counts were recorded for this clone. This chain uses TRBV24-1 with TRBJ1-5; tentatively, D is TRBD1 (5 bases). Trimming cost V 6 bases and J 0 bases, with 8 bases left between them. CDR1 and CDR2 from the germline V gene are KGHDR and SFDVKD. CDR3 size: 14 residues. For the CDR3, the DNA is TGTGCCACCAGTCCAGGGAATAGCAATCAGCCCCAGCATTTT. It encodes CATSPGNSNQPQHF.

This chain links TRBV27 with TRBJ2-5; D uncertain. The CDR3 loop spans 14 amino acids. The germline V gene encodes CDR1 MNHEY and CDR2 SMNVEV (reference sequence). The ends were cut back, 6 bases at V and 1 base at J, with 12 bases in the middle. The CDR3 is CASSPYGSQETQYF. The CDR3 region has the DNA TGTGCCAGCAGCCCCTACGGGTCCCAAGAGACCCAGTACTTC.

The CDR3 loop is CASSSVGQGGHEQYF. The CDR3 region has the DNA TGTGCCAGCAGTTCCGTGGGACAGGGGGGCCACGAGCAGTACTTC. J is TRBJ2-7 and V is TRBV6-5, with TRBD1 matching 11 bases. Germline V gene lookup returns CDR1 MNHEY and CDR2 SVGAGI. The CDR3 spans 15 residues. After removal of 4 bases from V and 5 bases from J, the junction contained 7 bases not matched to a gene.

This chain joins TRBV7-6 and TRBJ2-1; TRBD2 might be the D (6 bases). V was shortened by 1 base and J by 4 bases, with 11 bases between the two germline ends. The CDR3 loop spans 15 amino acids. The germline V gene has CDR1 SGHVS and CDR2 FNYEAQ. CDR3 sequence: CASSLEGRGYNEQFF. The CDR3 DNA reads TGTGCCAGCAGCTTAGAAGGGCGGGGATACAATGAGCAGTTCTTC.

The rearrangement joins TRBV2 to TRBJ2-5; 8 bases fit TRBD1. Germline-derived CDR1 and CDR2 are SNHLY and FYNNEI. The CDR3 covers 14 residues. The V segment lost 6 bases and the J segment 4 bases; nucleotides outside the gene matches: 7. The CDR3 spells CASRVTGASETQYF. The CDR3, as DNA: TGTGCCAGCAGGGTGACAGGGGCTTCAGAGACCCAGTACTTC.

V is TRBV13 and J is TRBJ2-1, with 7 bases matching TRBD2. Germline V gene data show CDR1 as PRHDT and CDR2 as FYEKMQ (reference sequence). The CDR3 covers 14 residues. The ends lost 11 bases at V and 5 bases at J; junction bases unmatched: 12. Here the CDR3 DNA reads TGTGCCGCTCGATCTGGAGGGAGGGACAATGAGCAGTTCTTC. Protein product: CAARSGGRDNEQFF.

CDR3 loop: CASSILPAGGGNEQFF. In DNA form, the CDR3 reads TGTGCCAGTAGTATTCTCCCAGCGGGAGGCGGCAATGAGCAGTTCTTC. The chain joins TRBV19 to TRBJ2-1; TRBD2 matches at 9 bases. Trimming at V came to 3 bases and at J to 6 bases, leaving 9 bases not matched to a gene. This CDR3 has 16 residues. Germline V gene data show CDR1 as LNHDA and CDR2 as SQIVND (reference sequence).

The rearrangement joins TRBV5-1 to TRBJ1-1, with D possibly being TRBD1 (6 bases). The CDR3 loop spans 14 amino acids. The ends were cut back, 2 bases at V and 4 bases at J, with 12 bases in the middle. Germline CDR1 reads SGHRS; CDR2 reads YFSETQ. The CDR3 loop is CASSFEAGVTEAFF. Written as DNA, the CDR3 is TGCGCCAGCAGCTTCGAGGCAGGGGTCACTGAAGCTTTCTTT. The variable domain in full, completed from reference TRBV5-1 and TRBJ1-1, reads KAGVTQTPRYLIKTRGQQVTLSCSPISGHRSVSWYQQTPGQGLQFLFEYFSETQRNKGNFPGRFSGRQFSNSRSEMNVSTLELGDSALYLCASSFEAGVTEAFFGQGTRLTVV.

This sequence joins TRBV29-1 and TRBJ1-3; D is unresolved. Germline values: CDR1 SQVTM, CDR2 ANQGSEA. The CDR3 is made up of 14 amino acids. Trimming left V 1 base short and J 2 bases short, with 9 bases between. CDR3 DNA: TGCAGCGTTGAAGGCCGGAGGACTGGAAACACCATATATTTT. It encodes CSVEGRRTGNTIYF.

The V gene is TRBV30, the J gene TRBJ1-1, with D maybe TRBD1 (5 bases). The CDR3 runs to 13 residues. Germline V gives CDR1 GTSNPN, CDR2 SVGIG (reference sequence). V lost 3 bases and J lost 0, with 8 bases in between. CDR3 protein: CAWRLRVNTEAFF. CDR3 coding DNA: TGTGCCTGGAGGCTCAGGGTGAACACTGAAGCTTTCTTT.

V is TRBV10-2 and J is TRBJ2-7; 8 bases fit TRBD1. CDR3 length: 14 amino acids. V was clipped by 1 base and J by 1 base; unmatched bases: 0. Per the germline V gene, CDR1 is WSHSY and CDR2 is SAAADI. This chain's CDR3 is CASSEWDRSYEQYF. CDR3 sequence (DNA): TGCGCCAGCAGTGAGTGGGACAGGTCCTACGAGCAGTACTTC.

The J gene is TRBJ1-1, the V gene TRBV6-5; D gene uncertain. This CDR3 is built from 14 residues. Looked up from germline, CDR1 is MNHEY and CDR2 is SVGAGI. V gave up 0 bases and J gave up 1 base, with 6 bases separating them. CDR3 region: CASSYSRENTEAFF. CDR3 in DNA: TGTGCCAGCAGTTACTCCCGGGAGAACACTGAAGCTTTCTTT.

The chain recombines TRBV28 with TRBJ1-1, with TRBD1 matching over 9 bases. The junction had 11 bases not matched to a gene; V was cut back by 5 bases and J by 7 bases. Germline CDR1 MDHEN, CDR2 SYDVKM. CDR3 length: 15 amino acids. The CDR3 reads CASSPLTGGQVEAFF. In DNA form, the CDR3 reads TGTGCCAGCAGTCCACTCACAGGGGGCCAGGTTGAAGCTTTCTTT. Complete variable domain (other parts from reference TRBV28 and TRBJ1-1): DVKVTQSSRYLVKRTGEKVFLECVQDMDHENMFWYRQDPGLGLRLIYFSYDVKMKEKGDIPEGYSVSREKKERFSLILESASTNQTSMYLCASSPLTGGQVEAFFGQGTRLTVV.

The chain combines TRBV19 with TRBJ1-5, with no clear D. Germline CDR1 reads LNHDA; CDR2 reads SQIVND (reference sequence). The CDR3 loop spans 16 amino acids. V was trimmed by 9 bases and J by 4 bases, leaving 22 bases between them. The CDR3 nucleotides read TGTGCCAGCTCCCGGGAGGGAGAGATAGGGAATCAGCCCCAGCATTTT. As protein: CASSREGEIGNQPQHF.

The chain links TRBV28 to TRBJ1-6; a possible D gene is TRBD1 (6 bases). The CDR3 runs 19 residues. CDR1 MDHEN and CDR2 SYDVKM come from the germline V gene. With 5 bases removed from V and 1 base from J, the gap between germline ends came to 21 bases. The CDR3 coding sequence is TGTGCCAGCAGTGACCTGTATCGGTCGAGGGGGTCCTATAATTCACCCCTCCACTTT. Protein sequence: CASSDLYRSRGSYNSPLHF. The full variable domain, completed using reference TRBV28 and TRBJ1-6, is DVKVTQSSRYLVKRTGEKVFLECVQDMDHENMFWYRQDPGLGLRLIYFSYDVKMKEKGDIPEGYSVSREKKERFSLILESASTNQTSMYLCASSDLYRSRGSYNSPLHFGNGTRLTVT.

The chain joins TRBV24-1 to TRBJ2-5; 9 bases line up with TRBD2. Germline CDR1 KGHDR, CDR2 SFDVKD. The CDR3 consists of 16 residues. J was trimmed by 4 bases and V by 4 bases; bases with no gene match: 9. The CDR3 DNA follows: TGTGCCACCAGTGAGTGGAATAGCGGGAGAGGAGAGACCCAGTACTTC. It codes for CATSEWNSGRGETQYF.

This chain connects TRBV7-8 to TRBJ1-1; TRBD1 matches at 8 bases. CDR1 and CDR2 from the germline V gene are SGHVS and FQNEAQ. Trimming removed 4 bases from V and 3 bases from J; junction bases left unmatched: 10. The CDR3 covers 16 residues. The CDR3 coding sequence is TGTGCCAGCAGCTCCCCAGGGGGCGGGGGCCACACTGAAGCTTTCTTT. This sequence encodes CASSSPGGGGHTEAFF.

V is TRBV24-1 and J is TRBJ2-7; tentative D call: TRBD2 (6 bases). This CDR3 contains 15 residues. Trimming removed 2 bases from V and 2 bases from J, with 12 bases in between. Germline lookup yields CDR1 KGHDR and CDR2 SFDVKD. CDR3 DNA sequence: TGTGCCACCAGTGATTGGGAGGACGGAACCTACGAGCAGTACTTC. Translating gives CATSDWEDGTYEQYF.

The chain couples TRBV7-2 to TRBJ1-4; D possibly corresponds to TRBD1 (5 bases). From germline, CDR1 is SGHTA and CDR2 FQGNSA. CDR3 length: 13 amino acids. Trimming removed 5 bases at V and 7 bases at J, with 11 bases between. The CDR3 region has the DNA TGTGCCAGCAGCCTAGGGGCTGGTGAAAAACTGTTTTTT. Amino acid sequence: CASSLGAGEKLFF.

CDR3 nucleotides: TGTGCCAGCAGTTTACACAGGAAAGGCACCGGGGAGCTGTTTTTT. It encodes CASSLHRKGTGELFF. The chain employs TRBV28 and TRBJ2-2; D is perhaps TRBD1 (5 bases). This CDR3 spans 15 amino acids. V was shortened by 2 bases and J by 4 bases, with 11 bases between the two germline ends. The V gene's germline CDR1 is MDHEN and CDR2 SYDVKM. The full variable domain, in which reference TRBV28 and TRBJ2-2 provide the parts outside the CDR3, is DVKVTQSSRYLVKRTGEKVFLECVQDMDHENMFWYRQDPGLGLRLIYFSYDVKMKEKGDIPEGYSVSREKKERFSLILESASTNQTSMYLCASSLHRKGTGELFFGEGSRLTVL.

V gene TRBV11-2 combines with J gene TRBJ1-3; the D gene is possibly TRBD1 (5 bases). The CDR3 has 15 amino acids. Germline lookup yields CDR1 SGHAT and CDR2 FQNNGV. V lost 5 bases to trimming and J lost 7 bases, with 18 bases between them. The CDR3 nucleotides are TGTGCCAGCAGCCCTAGAACTCAGGGATGGAACACCATATATTTT. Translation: CASSPRTQGWNTIYF.

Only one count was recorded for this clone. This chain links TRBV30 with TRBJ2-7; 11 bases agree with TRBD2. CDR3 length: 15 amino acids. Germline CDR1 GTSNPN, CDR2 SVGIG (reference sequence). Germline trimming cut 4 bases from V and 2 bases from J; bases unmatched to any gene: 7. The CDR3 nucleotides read TGTGCCTGGAAAGGGACTAGCGGTCGTCCCTACGAGCAGTACTTC. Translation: CAWKGTSGRPYEQYF.